The T cell receptor beta chain described here comes from a study of blood T cells in healthy people across ages. The CDR3 consists of 15 residues. The germline gives CDR1 SNHLY, CDR2 FYNNEI. The V and J ends lost 1 base and 4 bases, in that order; junction bases with no gene match: 6. Alongside a J-beta primer mix, a sample-barcoded 5' primer served in a second PCR lasting 7 to 11 cycles. MiXCR, applied by TCRdb to the 5' RACE reads, yields one record per CDR3 protein. The profile shows about 1.1 million distinct CDR3 sequences, roughly two fifths of them singletons. This TCR was recovered from a man between 18 and 35 years old in good health. The sequenced material came from blood. The chain has TRBV2 and TRBJ1-2; 7 bases match TRBD1. The CDR3 DNA reads TGTGCCAGCAGTGAAGGTCCTCGACAGGGCTATGGCTACACCTTC. Its protein is CASSEGPRQGYGYTF.